Shown below are 15 T cell receptor beta chains from a single sample sequenced in a study of neoadjuvant anti-PD-1 for oral cavity cancer (dated by TCRdb to 2020 to 2023). Interpreted using the paper, the time point label stands for: after neoadjuvant nivolumab, at surgical resection. Library preparation employed the immunoSEQ multiplex PCR assay. TCRdb carries this immuneACCESS record with in-frame sequences only. Its versions omit some clonotypes, under half of them owing to an unresolved V gene in the studies checked, with the rest unexplained. Present in this sample are 14,000 or so clones, roughly 73% of which were seen just once. The top ten hold about 3% of the sample. Sequences were derived from PBMCs, sampled after nivolumab (anti-PD-1) treatment. The receptors shown here come from a person between 40 and 80 years old with oral cavity squamous cell carcinoma.

The chain couples TRBV25-1 to TRBJ1-2; 7 bases fit TRBD1. The CDR3 length is 14 residues. With V trimmed by 2 bases and J by 3 bases, 3 bases remained unmatched. Germline values: CDR1 MGHDK, CDR2 SYGVNS. CDR3: CASSEPDRDYGYTF. As DNA, the CDR3 is TGTGCCAGCAGTGAACCTGACAGGGACTATGGCTACACCTTC.

This rearrangement joins TRBV27 to TRBJ2-7; 7 bases fit TRBD1. The CDR3 is made up of 15 amino acids. Germline V lookup: CDR1 MNHEY, CDR2 SMNVEV (reference sequence). V was clipped by 3 bases and J by 1 base; unmatched bases: 6. The CDR3 DNA reads as TGTGCCAGCAGTTTGTCAGGGGGTAGGTCCTACGAGCAGTACTTC. Translated: CASSLSGGRSYEQYF.

The CDR3 DNA is TGTGCCAGTAGCCGGCCGGGACTAGATTGGGGTGAGCAGTTCTTC. Translating gives CASSRPGLDWGEQFF. The chain uses TRBV19 and TRBJ2-1, with TRBD2 matching over 8 bases. Per the germline V gene, CDR1 is LNHDA and CDR2 is SQIVND (reference sequence). J gave up 9 bases and V 6 bases, and 13 bases lay outside the gene matches. The CDR3 runs to 15 residues.

The rearrangement uses TRBV27 and TRBJ2-7, with D uncertain. CDR1 is MNHEY and CDR2 is SMNVEV in the germline V gene (reference sequence). This CDR3 spans 13 amino acids. V dropped 0 bases and J dropped 3 bases, with 6 bases sitting between them. CDR3 residues: CASSLSLNYEQYF. The CDR3 coding sequence is TGTGCCAGCAGTTTATCCCTTAACTACGAGCAGTACTTC.

This sequence joins TRBV30 and TRBJ2-7; D uncertain. Deletions cut 0 bases from V and 3 bases from J, with 12 bases between. Looked up from germline, CDR1 is GTSNPN and CDR2 is SVGIG (reference sequence). The CDR3 length is 14 residues. This CDR3 reads CAWSVQLSSYEQYF. In nucleotides, the CDR3 is TGTGCCTGGAGTGTACAGCTCTCCAGCTACGAGCAGTACTTC.

The V call is TRBV6-1, the J call TRBJ2-1; no reliable D call. The germline V gene encodes CDR1 MNHNS and CDR2 SASEGT. V was shortened by 6 bases and J by 7 bases, with 16 bases between the two germline ends. This CDR3 has 14 amino acids. CDR3 amino acids: CASSPQTTGNEQFF. The CDR3 nucleotides read TGTGCCAGCAGCCCACAGACGACGGGTAATGAGCAGTTCTTC.

This chain uses TRBV30 with TRBJ1-1; D gene unclear. The CDR3 covers 13 residues. CDR1 and CDR2 from the germline V gene are GTSNPN and SVGIG (reference sequence). Trimming stripped 4 bases from V and 5 bases from J, with 14 bases between. The CDR3 region is CAWIRPSGTEAFF. DNA for the CDR3: TGTGCCTGGATCCGCCCTTCGGGGACTGAAGCTTTCTTT.

The chain uses TRBV13 and TRBJ2-2; D gene unclear. The germline CDR1 and CDR2 sequences are PRHDT and FYEKMQ (reference sequence). The V gene lost 5 bases and the J gene lost 6 bases, with 16 bases spanning the gap. The CDR3 consists of 15 residues. The CDR3 loop reads CASSNYADVPGELFF. CDR3 DNA sequence: TGTGCCAGCAGCAACTACGCAGACGTCCCCGGGGAGCTGTTTTTT. The whole variable domain, filled in from reference TRBV13 and TRBJ2-2, reads AAGVIQSPRHLIKEKRETATLKCYPIPRHDTVYWYQQGPGQDPQFLISFYEKMQSDKGSIPDRFSAQQFSDYHSELNMSSLELGDSALYFCASSNYADVPGELFFGEGSRLTVL.

V gene TRBV5-1 combines with J gene TRBJ2-3; D gene ambiguous. The CDR3 is made up of 16 amino acids. Germline CDR1 reads SGHRS; CDR2 reads YFSETQ. With 7 bases removed from V and 6 bases from J, the gap between germline ends came to 24 bases. The CDR3 spells CASQLNPGFEWDTQYF. CDR3 coding DNA: TGCGCCAGCCAACTGAACCCGGGTTTCGAGTGGGATACGCAGTATTTT.

The chain joins TRBV14 to TRBJ1-2; 7 bases are shared with TRBD1. This CDR3 is 13 amino acids long. V shed 4 bases, J shed 8 bases, and the junction held 7 bases outside the gene matches. Germline lookup yields CDR1 SGHDN and CDR2 FVKESK. The CDR3 DNA sequence: TGTGCCAGCAGCCCCCGACAGGGACAGGGCTACACCTTC. Translating it yields CASSPRQGQGYTF.

This chain links TRBV6-6 with TRBJ1-5, with 10 bases matching TRBD1. This CDR3 has 14 residues. The ends lost 7 bases at V and 7 bases at J; junction bases unmatched: 7. The germline gives CDR1 MNHNY, CDR2 SVGAGI (reference sequence). CDR3 nucleotide sequence: TGTGCCAGCACCCCCGGGACAGGGGAACAGCCCCAGCATTTT. This encodes CASTPGTGEQPQHF.

The chain uses TRBV6-1 and TRBJ2-7, with a possible D match to TRBD1 (7 bases). Germline assignment: CDR1 MNHNS and CDR2 SASEGT. V was shortened by 10 bases and J by 6 bases, with 16 bases between the two germline ends. CDR3 length: 12 residues. The CDR3 DNA reads as TGTGCCACCGCGGGACAGAGGGGCGAGCAGTACTTC. This gives the protein CATAGQRGEQYF.

The genes are TRBV6-1 and TRBJ1-5; D unclear. CDR3 length: 15 residues. Germline lookup yields CDR1 MNHNS and CDR2 SASEGT. V gave up 0 bases and J gave up 5 bases, with 11 bases separating them. As DNA, the CDR3 is TGTGCCAGCAGTGAAGCACCATCGAGCCATCAGCCCCAGCATTTT. This gives the protein CASSEAPSSHQPQHF.

The rearrangement links TRBV4-1 to TRBJ1-5; D ambiguous. The CDR3 consists of 14 residues. Germline CDR1 MGHRA, CDR2 YSYEKL. V gave up 0 bases and J gave up 6 bases, with 9 bases separating them. The DNA for the CDR3 is TGCGCCAGCAGCCAAGAGGGTGTAGGTCAGCCCCAGCATTTT. The encoded protein is CASSQEGVGQPQHF.

CDR3 bases: TGCGCCAGCAACAGGGTGGACACCGGGGAGCTGTTTTTT. Amino acids: CASNRVDTGELFF. The chain combines TRBV5-1 with TRBJ2-2; D is perhaps TRBD1 (6 bases). Germline CDR1 is SGHRS and CDR2 is YFSETQ. This CDR3 comprises 13 residues. Trimming removed 6 bases from V and 3 bases from J, with 9 bases in between.